The entry below gives a single T cell receptor beta chain sequence along with its context. The target antigen is unknown. The data stem from a study of cytomegalovirus exposure and HLA in healthy donors. Broader study findings: DRB1 had the most TCR associations and HLA-C the fewest, a later analysis found, with rates varying by HLA locus. Reported results showed that the classifier diagnosed cytomegalovirus status with high specificity and sensitivity. Reportedly, fewer N-insertions than the roughly 700-donor mean appeared in an Asian-associated ancestry cluster in a later analysis.

This PCR relied on a set of 60 Vbeta primers and 13 Jbeta primers. Clones were read by immunoSEQ multiplex PCR, and TCRdb kept only the in-frame ones, dropping some. Its listing shows about 140,000 clones. V dropped 5 bases and J dropped 2 bases, with 19 bases sitting between them. The germline gives CDR1 SGHTA, CDR2 FQGNSA. The CDR3 sequence is 17 residues long. Sample: PBMCs. This receptor was obtained from a woman younger than 30 in good health and CMV-seronegative. The V call is TRBV7-2, the J call TRBJ1-5, with D tentatively TRBD1 (5 bases). The CDR3: CASSRRPRGGGNQPQHF. DNA for the CDR3: TGTGCCAGCAGCCGCCGACCAAGGGGAGGGGGCAATCAGCCCCAGCATTTT.